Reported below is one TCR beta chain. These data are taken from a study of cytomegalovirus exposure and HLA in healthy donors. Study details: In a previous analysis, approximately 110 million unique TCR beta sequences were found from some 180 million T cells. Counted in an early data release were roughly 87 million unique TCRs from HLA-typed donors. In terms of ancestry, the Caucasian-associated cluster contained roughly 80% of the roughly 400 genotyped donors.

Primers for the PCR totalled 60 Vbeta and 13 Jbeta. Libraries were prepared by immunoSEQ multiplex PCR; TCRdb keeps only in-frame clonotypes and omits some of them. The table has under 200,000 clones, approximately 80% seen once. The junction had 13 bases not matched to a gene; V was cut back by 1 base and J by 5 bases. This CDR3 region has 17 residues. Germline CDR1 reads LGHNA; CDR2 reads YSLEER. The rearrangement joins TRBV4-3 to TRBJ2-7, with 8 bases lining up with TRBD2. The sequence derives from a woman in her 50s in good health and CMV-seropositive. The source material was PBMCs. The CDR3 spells CASSQGSVRGGLNEQYF. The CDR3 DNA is TGCGCCAGCAGCCAAGGGAGCGTACGGGGGGGCCTCAACGAGCAGTACTTC.